This entry lists 30 T cell receptor beta chains sequenced from one sample in a study of T cells in Graves' hyperthyroidism and ophthalmopathy. Amplification of TCR beta CDR3 regions was performed using RNA transcripts as template. First-round RT-PCR targeting the TCR CDR3 was performed with the HTBI primer set. Via MiXCR, TCRdb re-called the multiplex PCR reads, giving one row per CDR3 protein. The top ten hold around 17% of the sample, which has 500,000 or so distinct CDR3 sequences, more than 15% seen once. What was sequenced was blood. Source of these receptors: a woman aged 18 to 35 with Graves' ophthalmopathy.

This chain joins TRBV7-9 and TRBJ2-1; the D gene is possibly TRBD1 (5 bases). Germline values: CDR1 SEHNR, CDR2 FQNEAQ (reference sequence). The CDR3 covers 13 residues. The V end was cut by 5 bases, the J end by 5 bases, with 10 bases between. The CDR3 protein is CASSTGRDNEQFF. In DNA form, the CDR3 reads TGTGCCAGCAGCACAGGACGCGACAATGAGCAGTTCTTC.

This clonotype was recorded at least ten times. The V gene is TRBV20-1, the J gene TRBJ2-7; 12 nucleotides agree with TRBD2. The CDR3 loop spans 17 amino acids. V shed 3 bases, J shed 2 bases, and the junction held 11 bases outside the gene matches. Germline CDR1 is DFQATT and CDR2 is SNEGSKA (reference sequence). The CDR3 loop reads CSARASGRAVFTYEQYF. In nucleotides, the CDR3 is TGCAGTGCTAGGGCTAGCGGGAGGGCCGTATTCACCTACGAGCAGTACTTC.

This clonotype was recorded at least ten times. The V and J genes are TRBV18 and TRBJ2-5, with D hard to call. The CDR3 spans 11 residues. V lost 2 bases and J 5 bases, leaving 3 bases between the germline ends. CDR1 and CDR2 (germline): KGHSH, LQKENI. The CDR3 region is CASSPGETQYF. CDR3 DNA: TGTGCCAGCTCACCAGGGGAGACCCAGTACTTC.

This clonotype appeared once. DNA for the CDR3: TGTGCCAGTAGAACCGGGACATGGAACACTGAAGCTTTCTTT. This gives the protein CASRTGTWNTEAFF. This chain uses TRBV19 with TRBJ1-1; tentative D call: TRBD1 (6 bases). V gave up 6 bases and J gave up 1 base, with 12 bases separating them. Germline assignment: CDR1 LNHDA and CDR2 SQIVND (reference sequence). The CDR3 covers 14 residues. The variable domain in full, completed from reference TRBV19 and TRBJ1-1, reads DGGITQSPKYLFRKEGQNVTLSCEQNLNHDAMYWYRQDPGQGLRLIYYSQIVNDFQKGDIAEGYSVSREKKESFPLTVTSAQKNPTAFYLCASRTGTWNTEAFFGQGTRLTVV.

At least ten counts were recorded for this clonotype. V is TRBV12-3 or TRBV12-4 and J is TRBJ2-1; 14 bases fit TRBD2. The J segment lost 12 bases and the V segment lost 7 bases, leaving 14 bases of the junction unmatched. The length of the CDR3 is 16 residues. CDR3 amino acids: CASTSKQGLAGEGQFF. CDR3 sequence (DNA): TGTGCCAGCACGTCGAAACAGGGACTAGCGGGAGAGGGGCAGTTCTTC.

CDR3 coding DNA: TGCAGTGCTAGAGTCGGCAGAAACTATGGCTACACCTTC. This translates into CSARVGRNYGYTF. The chain is built from TRBV20-1 and TRBJ1-2; no clear D. Germline values: CDR1 DFQATT, CDR2 SNEGSKA (reference sequence). The V and J ends lost 1 base and 2 bases respectively, with 8 bases between them. This CDR3 has 13 residues.

This clonotype was detected only a few times. This sequence joins TRBV28 and TRBJ2-1, with 10 bases matching TRBD1. Germline assignment: CDR1 MDHEN and CDR2 SYDVKM. This CDR3 has 15 amino acids. With 5 bases clipped from V and 8 bases from J, the junction kept 9 bases outside the gene matches. The CDR3 protein is CASSPTGGKHDEQFF. For the CDR3, the DNA is TGTGCCAGCAGTCCGACAGGGGGCAAGCACGATGAGCAGTTCTTC.

This sequence joins TRBV5-1 and TRBJ1-2; 7 bases map to TRBD1. The germline gives CDR1 SGHRS, CDR2 YFSETQ. CDR3 length: 12 amino acids. The J segment lost 8 bases and the V segment lost 3 bases, leaving 4 bases of the junction unmatched. This CDR3 reads CASSSGGEGYTF. The CDR3 bases are TGCGCCAGCAGCTCAGGGGGAGAAGGCTACACCTTC.

Note on this clonotype: Germline and junction disagree at one end, which may indicate a read error. The chain recombines TRBV19 with TRBJ1-1; no firm D call. This CDR3 contains 15 residues. The germline V gene has CDR1 LNHDA and CDR2 SQIVND (reference sequence). The CDR3 DNA is TGTGCCAGTACTATACGCGTTGGGTTGGACACTGAAGCTTTCTTT. Protein sequence: CASTIRVGLDTEAFF.

This clonotype was seen more than once but under ten times. The rearrangement links TRBV28 to TRBJ1-3, with D unresolved. V was cut by 2 bases and J by 2 bases, with 10 bases left in between. Germline V CDR1 and CDR2: MDHEN, SYDVKM. CDR3 length: 15 amino acids. CDR3 amino acids: CASSLTVSPGNTIYF. The CDR3 DNA reads TGTGCCAGCAGTTTAACGGTCAGCCCTGGAAACACCATATATTTT. The variable domain in full, completed from reference TRBV28 and TRBJ1-3, reads DVKVTQSSRYLVKRTGEKVFLECVQDMDHENMFWYRQDPGLGLRLIYFSYDVKMKEKGDIPEGYSVSREKKERFSLILESASTNQTSMYLCASSLTVSPGNTIYFGEGSWLTVV.

This rearrangement joins TRBV29-1 to TRBJ1-2, with D possibly TRBD1 on 6 matching bases. CDR3 length: 14 amino acids. Germline values: CDR1 SQVTM, CDR2 ANQGSEA. The V gene lost 2 bases and the J gene lost 4 bases, with 14 bases spanning the gap. CDR3 nucleotides: TGCAGCGTTGAAACGACAGGAACCGGCTATGGCTACACCTTC. This encodes CSVETTGTGYGYTF. Full variable domain (rest looked up from reference TRBV29-1 and TRBJ1-2): SAVISQKPSRDICQRGTSLTIQCQVDSQVTMMFWYRQQPGQSLTLIATANQGSEATYESGFVIDKFPISRPNLTFSTLTVSNMSPEDSSIYLCSVETTGTGYGYTFGSGTRLTVV.

Ten or more counts support this clonotype. The V and J genes are TRBV27 and TRBJ2-3; 12 bases fit TRBD1. The CDR3 is 20 amino acids. The V gene's germline CDR1 is MNHEY and CDR2 SMNVEV (reference sequence). V shed 5 bases and J 2 bases; nucleotides not matched to a gene: 17. CDR3 nucleotides: TGTGCCAGCAGTCCAATCCCGGGACAGGGGGCGCTTAGGGACACAGATACGCAGTATTTT. It yields the protein CASSPIPGQGALRDTDTQYF.

This clonotype was observed many times. One end of the junction is discordant with germline, which a read error may explain. The rearrangement uses TRBV6-2 or TRBV6-3 and TRBJ2-1; D is perhaps TRBD1 or TRBD2 (7 bases each). This CDR3 is 20 amino acids long. Germline assignment: CDR1 MNHEY and CDR2 SVGEGT. The CDR3: CASSFDRDSGASGSHNEQFF. The CDR3 region has the DNA TGTGCCAGCAGTTTTGACCGGGACAGTGGGGCTAGCGGCTCCCACAATGAGCAGTTCTTC.

Comment on this clonotype: An end of the junction does not agree with germline; a read error may underlie this. J is TRBJ1-4 and V is TRBV5-5; D is ambiguous. The CDR3 spans 15 residues. The germline V gene has CDR1 SGHKS and CDR2 YYEKEE (reference sequence). The CDR3 protein is CASRLGTSTNEKLFF. The CDR3 DNA reads TGTGCCAGCAGATTGGGAACTTCAACTAATGAAAAACTGTTTTTT.

The rearrangement links TRBV19 to TRBJ2-7; the D gene is possibly TRBD1 (5 bases). Germline values: CDR1 LNHDA, CDR2 SQIVND (reference sequence). V lost 1 base and J lost 0, with 10 bases in between. This CDR3 has 15 amino acids. DNA of the CDR3: TGTGCCAGTAGTATAGGGGGCGGCAGCTCCTACGAGCAGTACTTC. This gives the protein CASSIGGGSSYEQYF.

This clonotype has a count of ten or more. CDR3 in DNA: TGTGCCAGCAGCTTATATTACTCAGGGGCGAATTCACCCCTCCACTTT. Amino acid sequence: CASSLYYSGANSPLHF. This sequence joins TRBV7-6 and TRBJ1-6, with a tentative D call TRBD1 (6 bases). V dropped 2 bases and J dropped 7 bases, with 15 bases sitting between them. CDR1 SGHVS and CDR2 FNYEAQ come from the germline V gene. CDR3 length equals 16 residues.

There are many counts of this clonotype. The rearrangement joins TRBV28 to TRBJ2-7; 9 bases fit TRBD1. CDR3 length: 15 residues. CDR1 is MDHEN and CDR2 is SYDVKM in the germline V gene. V gave up 5 bases and J gave up 2 bases; unmatched junction bases: 7. The CDR3 loop reads CASSPNGQGTYEQYF. Written as DNA, the CDR3 is TGTGCCAGCAGTCCAAACGGACAGGGGACCTACGAGCAGTACTTC.

The chain uses TRBV28 and TRBJ2-1, with TRBD2 matching 9 bases. The CDR3 length is 15 residues. The V gene's germline CDR1 is MDHEN and CDR2 SYDVKM. The V gene end was trimmed by 5 bases and the J gene end by 1 base; junction bases not matched to a gene: 3. CDR3 sequence: CASSGLAISYNEQFF. In DNA form, the CDR3 reads TGTGCCAGCAGTGGACTAGCGATTTCCTACAATGAGCAGTTCTTC.

The chain recombines TRBV28 with TRBJ2-7; D is tentatively TRBD1 or TRBD2 (5 bases each). In germline, CDR1 is MDHEN, CDR2 SYDVKM. The CDR3 consists of 15 residues. The ends were cut back, 6 bases at V and 4 bases at J, with 19 bases in the middle. CDR3 in amino acids: CASRPSPGTLYEQYF. In DNA form, the CDR3 reads TGTGCCAGCAGACCCTCCCCCGGGACCCTTTACGAGCAGTACTTC.

Here the CDR3 reads CASSATGDTGELFF. The CDR3 region has the DNA TGCGCCAGCAGCGCGACAGGGGACACCGGGGAGCTGTTTTTT. The chain combines TRBV5-1 with TRBJ2-2; 8 bases agree with TRBD1. Germline V gene lookup returns CDR1 SGHRS and CDR2 YFSETQ. The CDR3 has 14 residues. V shed 4 bases and J 3 bases; nucleotides not matched to a gene: 2.

This clonotype was seen at least ten times. The V gene is TRBV6-1, the J gene TRBJ2-7; either TRBD1 or TRBD2 may supply D (6 bases each). V dropped 7 bases and J dropped 4 bases, with 17 bases sitting between them. The CDR3 extends over 14 amino acids. The germline V gene encodes CDR1 MNHNS and CDR2 SASEGT. CDR3 sequence: CASNQQGLKYEQYF. CDR3 bases: TGTGCCAGCAATCAACAGGGACTTAAATACGAGCAGTACTTC.

There are many counts of this clonotype. The rearrangement links TRBV12-3 or TRBV12-4 to TRBJ1-2, with 10 bases identical to TRBD1. The length of the CDR3 is 13 residues. Unmatched junction bases numbered 5, after V lost 6 bases and J lost 7 bases. The CDR3 DNA is TGTGCCAGCAGCGAAGGACAGGGGGGTGGCTACACCTTC. Protein product: CASSEGQGGGYTF.

This clonotype was detected only a few times. V and J are TRBV5-1 and TRBJ2-7; 10 bases agree with TRBD1. The germline V gene has CDR1 SGHRS and CDR2 YFSETQ. With V trimmed by 0 bases and J by 2 bases, 5 bases remained unmatched. The CDR3 length is 16 residues. The CDR3 DNA is TGCGCCAGCAGCTTGGAGTCGGACAGGGGGGCCTACGAGCAGTACTTC. Translating gives CASSLESDRGAYEQYF.

This clonotype was recorded many times. This rearrangement joins TRBV5-1 to TRBJ1-1; TRBD1 matches 11 bases. Per germline, CDR1 SGHRS and CDR2 YFSETQ. V shed 4 bases, J shed 4 bases, and the junction held 9 bases outside the gene matches. The CDR3 is 16 residues long. CDR3 region: CASSIRDRGLGTEAFF. The DNA of the CDR3 is TGCGCCAGCAGCATCCGGGACAGGGGGTTGGGCACTGAAGCTTTCTTT.

This clonotype was observed a few times. V is TRBV6-2 or TRBV6-3 and J is TRBJ2-3; TRBD2 is a possible D gene (7 bases). The V end lost 6 bases, the J end lost 4 bases, and 20 bases lay between the germline ends. This CDR3 is built from 16 residues. Per germline, CDR1 MNHEY and CDR2 SVGEGT. The CDR3 reads CASRPWGRELADTQYF. The CDR3 coding sequence is TGTGCCAGCAGGCCGTGGGGGCGGGAGTTGGCAGATACGCAGTATTTT.

This clonotype was found once. Given a much more abundant clone one base away, this may be a read error. V usage is TRBV30 and J usage is TRBJ2-1, with D maybe TRBD1 (5 bases). CDR1 and CDR2 (germline): GTSNPN, SVGIG (reference sequence). V was pared by 4 bases and J by 10 bases, with 11 bases between. The CDR3 covers 11 residues. The CDR3 is CAWKAGREQFF. The CDR3 DNA reads as TGTGCCTGGAAGGCAGGGCGGGAGCAGTTCTTC.

Only a few counts were recorded for this clonotype. The rearrangement uses TRBV2 and TRBJ2-2; no reliable D call. Germline V gene sequence: CDR1 SNHLY, CDR2 FYNNEI. CDR3 length equals 15 residues. V was clipped by 1 base and J by 2 bases, with 8 bases between them. The CDR3 loop reads CASSEDTFNTGELFF. The CDR3 DNA is TGTGCCAGCAGTGAAGATACTTTCAACACCGGGGAGCTGTTTTTT.

The table lists this clonotype with many counts. The chain uses TRBV2 and TRBJ2-1; 10 nucleotides line up with TRBD2. J was trimmed by 8 bases and V by 5 bases; bases with no gene match: 15. The germline V gene has CDR1 SNHLY and CDR2 FYNNEI. The length of the CDR3 is 17 residues. The CDR3 DNA reads TGTGCCAGCAGTTATGCGTCAAGCGGGGGGGCGTGGGATGAGCAGTTCTTC. It translates to CASSYASSGGAWDEQFF.

This clonotype has just a few counts. This chain uses TRBV7-2 with TRBJ2-1; D uncertain. V lost 0 bases, J lost 6 bases, and 15 bases lay in between. The CDR3 spans 16 residues. Germline V lookup: CDR1 SGHTA, CDR2 FQGNSA. The CDR3 nucleotides read TGTGCCAGCAGCTTAGCCTTGGCAGGACCTTTCAATGAGCAGTTCTTC. Translating it yields CASSLALAGPFNEQFF.

The rearrangement uses TRBV13 and TRBJ2-3, with TRBD2 matching 15 bases. The CDR3 runs to 18 residues. From germline, CDR1 is PRHDT and CDR2 FYEKMQ (reference sequence). The V segment lost 1 base and the J segment 1 base; nucleotides outside the gene matches: 3. The CDR3 DNA follows: TGTGCCAGCAGCTTAGTCAGGACTAGCGGGGGGGGCACAGATACGCAGTATTTT. The encoded protein is CASSLVRTSGGGTDTQYF.